The entry below describes one T cell receptor beta chain. Its target is unknown. Germline-derived CDR1 and CDR2 are SGHAT and FQNNGV. This CDR3 is built from 15 residues. Trimming shortened V by 5 bases and J by 0 bases, and 11 bases separated the two germline ends. Since all of the isolated RNA was reverse transcribed, expressed TCRB transcripts were what got sequenced. Repertoires were generated with immunoSEQ multiplex PCR, while TCRdb's copy carries only in-frame clones and drops some. The repertoire has some 370,000 clones, around 10% of them found once; the top ten carry around 0.66%. These data are taken from a study of beta chain features in type 1 diabetes. Study observations and caveats: People with Type 1 diabetes carried modestly yet significantly shorter TCRB CDR3s in all four CD4+ subsets.

Input material: central memory CD4+ T cells from blood. The clonotype originates from a man aged 25 to 40 with type 1 diabetes. This chain joins TRBV11-2 and TRBJ2-1, with unresolved D. The CDR3 region has the DNA TGTGCCAGCAGCCTCTACTCGAGCTCCTACAATGAGCAGTTCTTC. It specifies CASSLYSSSYNEQFF.